The 13 T cell receptor beta chains listed next were all sequenced from one sample in a study of blood T cell repertoires in COVID-19. Produced via immunoSEQ multiplex PCR; TCRdb's table is partial and in-frame only. The repertoire includes about 230,000 clones, 85% to 90% of them detected once, and 11% sits in the top ten. Source material: peripheral blood. The receptors come from a man aged 50 or older with COVID-19, enrolled during active disease.

On this clone itself: The sample contains more than one DNA sequence encoding this CDR3. V and J are TRBV21-1 and TRBJ1-6; the table assigns TRBD1, which was not confirmed against the DNA. TRBV21-1 is a listed pseudogene. The CDR3 sequence is 20 residues long. The CDR3 is CASSTPRGTANSKYNSPLHF. Here the CDR3 DNA reads TGTGCCAGCAGCACCCCGAGAGGGACAGCAAACTCGAAGTATAATTCACCCCTCCACTTT.

CDR3 amino acids: CASSGGQGGSYEQYF. CDR3 coding DNA: TGCGCCAGCAGCGGGGGACAGGGAGGCTCCTACGAGCAGTACTTC. The chain is built from TRBV5-1 and TRBJ2-7; 9 bases line up with TRBD1. The CDR3 extends over 15 amino acids. With V trimmed by 4 bases and J by 0 bases, 5 bases remained unmatched. CDR1 and CDR2 (germline): SGHRS, YFSETQ.

The chain has TRBV6-6 and TRBJ1-3; TRBD1 is a possible D gene (6 bases). V was clipped by 7 bases and J by 0 bases, with 13 bases between them. CDR3 size: 15 residues. Germline V gene data show CDR1 as MNHNY and CDR2 as SVGAGI (reference sequence). For the CDR3, the DNA is TGTGCCAGCACAACTAGGGGGGGCTCTGGAAACACCATATATTTT. It is translated as CASTTRGGSGNTIYF.

The J gene is TRBJ2-1, the V gene TRBV5-1; 7 positions match TRBD1. J lost 8 bases, V lost 0 bases, and 11 bases had no gene match. CDR1 and CDR2 (germline): SGHRS, YFSETQ. This CDR3 has 16 amino acids. The CDR3 nucleotides read TGCGCCAGCAGCTTGGCCGTCTCAGGGGGTGGCGATGAGCAGTTCTTC. Its translation: CASSLAVSGGGDEQFF.

To note about this clone: Within the sample, other DNA sequences also encode this same CDR3. V gene TRBV19 combines with J gene TRBJ2-7; 9 bases fit TRBD1. Trimming cost V 5 bases and J 0 bases; bases outside gene matches: 5. Germline CDR1 is LNHDA and CDR2 is SQIVND (reference sequence). The CDR3 totals 15 residues. CDR3 sequence reads: CASSLGQGSSYEQYF. The CDR3 nucleotides are TGTGCCAGTAGTTTGGGACAGGGTAGCTCCTACGAGCAGTACTTC.

V and J are TRBV7-3 and TRBJ2-3, with TRBD2 identical over 9 bases. The CDR3 totals 17 residues. Trimming at V came to 0 bases and at J to 3 bases, leaving 7 bases not matched to a gene. Germline V lookup: CDR1 SGHTA, CDR2 FQGTGA. The chain's CDR3 is CASSLTASGVGTDTQYF. In nucleotides, the CDR3 is TGTGCCAGCAGCTTAACCGCTAGCGGGGTGGGTACAGATACGCAGTATTTT.

This rearrangement joins TRBV9 to TRBJ2-1; TRBD1 matches 7 bases. J lost 8 bases, V lost 0 bases, and 5 bases had no gene match. The CDR3 is made up of 14 amino acids. The germline gives CDR1 SGDLS, CDR2 YYNGEE. CDR3 amino acids: CASSVGPQGDEQFF. CDR3 DNA sequence: TGTGCCAGCAGCGTAGGGCCTCAGGGGGATGAGCAGTTCTTC.

CDR3 loop: CASSRTSVSTDTQYF. For the CDR3, the DNA is TGTGCCAGCTCGAGGACTAGCGTTAGCACAGATACGCAGTATTTT. The rearrangement joins TRBV27 to TRBJ2-3, with 9 bases aligning to TRBD2. CDR1 is MNHEY, CDR2 SMNVEV, per germline (reference sequence). J was trimmed by 0 bases and V by 8 bases; bases with no gene match: 6. The CDR3 has 15 residues.

V gene TRBV19 combines with J gene TRBJ1-5, with TRBD1 matching 10 bases. Unmatched junction bases numbered 5, after V lost 2 bases and J lost 7 bases. There are 15 residues in the CDR3. Germline-derived CDR1 and CDR2 are LNHDA and SQIVND (reference sequence). The CDR3: CASSIMGTGDQPQHF. CDR3 in DNA: TGTGCCAGTAGTATAATGGGGACAGGGGACCAGCCCCAGCATTTT.

J is TRBJ2-1 and V is TRBV7-9; 9 nucleotides line up with TRBD2. Germline loops: CDR1 SEHNR, CDR2 FQNEAQ (reference sequence). CDR3 length: 16 residues. J lost 3 bases, V lost 5 bases, and 8 bases had no gene match. Here the CDR3 reads CASSLDRTSDYNEQFF. The CDR3 coding sequence is TGTGCCAGCAGCCTCGATCGGACTAGCGACTACAATGAGCAGTTCTTC.

CDR3 residues: CASSEQQGVNYGYTF. CDR3 bases: TGTGCCAGCAGTGAACAGCAGGGGGTAAACTATGGCTACACCTTC. V is TRBV2 and J is TRBJ1-2; 7 bases match TRBD1. Trimming took 2 bases from V and 2 from J; bases not matched to a gene: 5. The germline CDR1 and CDR2 sequences are SNHLY and FYNNEI. The CDR3 covers 15 residues. Combining the CDR3 with reference TRBV2 and TRBJ1-2 gives the whole variable domain EPEVTQTPSHQVTQMGQEVILRCVPISNHLYFYWYRQILGQKVEFLVSFYNNEISEKSEIFDDQFSVERPDGSNFTLKIRSTKLEDSAMYFCASSEQQGVNYGYTFGSGTRLTVV.

V is TRBV2 and J is TRBJ2-7, with D possibly being TRBD2 (6 bases). The CDR3 has 13 residues. The V end was cut by 10 bases, the J end by 2 bases, with 15 bases between. Germline loops: CDR1 SNHLY, CDR2 FYNNEI. CDR3 sequence reads: CATREQITYEQYF. The DNA of the CDR3 is TGTGCCACCCGGGAGCAAATTACCTACGAGCAGTACTTC.

The genes are TRBV12-5 and TRBJ2-6; D unresolved. CDR1 is LGHNT and CDR2 is FRNRAP in the germline V gene. The length of the CDR3 is 15 residues. V was clipped by 1 base and J by 2 bases, with 6 bases between them. CDR3 region: CASGLALAGANVLTF. CDR3 nucleotide sequence: TGTGCTAGTGGTTTGGCCCTTGCTGGGGCCAACGTCCTGACTTTC.